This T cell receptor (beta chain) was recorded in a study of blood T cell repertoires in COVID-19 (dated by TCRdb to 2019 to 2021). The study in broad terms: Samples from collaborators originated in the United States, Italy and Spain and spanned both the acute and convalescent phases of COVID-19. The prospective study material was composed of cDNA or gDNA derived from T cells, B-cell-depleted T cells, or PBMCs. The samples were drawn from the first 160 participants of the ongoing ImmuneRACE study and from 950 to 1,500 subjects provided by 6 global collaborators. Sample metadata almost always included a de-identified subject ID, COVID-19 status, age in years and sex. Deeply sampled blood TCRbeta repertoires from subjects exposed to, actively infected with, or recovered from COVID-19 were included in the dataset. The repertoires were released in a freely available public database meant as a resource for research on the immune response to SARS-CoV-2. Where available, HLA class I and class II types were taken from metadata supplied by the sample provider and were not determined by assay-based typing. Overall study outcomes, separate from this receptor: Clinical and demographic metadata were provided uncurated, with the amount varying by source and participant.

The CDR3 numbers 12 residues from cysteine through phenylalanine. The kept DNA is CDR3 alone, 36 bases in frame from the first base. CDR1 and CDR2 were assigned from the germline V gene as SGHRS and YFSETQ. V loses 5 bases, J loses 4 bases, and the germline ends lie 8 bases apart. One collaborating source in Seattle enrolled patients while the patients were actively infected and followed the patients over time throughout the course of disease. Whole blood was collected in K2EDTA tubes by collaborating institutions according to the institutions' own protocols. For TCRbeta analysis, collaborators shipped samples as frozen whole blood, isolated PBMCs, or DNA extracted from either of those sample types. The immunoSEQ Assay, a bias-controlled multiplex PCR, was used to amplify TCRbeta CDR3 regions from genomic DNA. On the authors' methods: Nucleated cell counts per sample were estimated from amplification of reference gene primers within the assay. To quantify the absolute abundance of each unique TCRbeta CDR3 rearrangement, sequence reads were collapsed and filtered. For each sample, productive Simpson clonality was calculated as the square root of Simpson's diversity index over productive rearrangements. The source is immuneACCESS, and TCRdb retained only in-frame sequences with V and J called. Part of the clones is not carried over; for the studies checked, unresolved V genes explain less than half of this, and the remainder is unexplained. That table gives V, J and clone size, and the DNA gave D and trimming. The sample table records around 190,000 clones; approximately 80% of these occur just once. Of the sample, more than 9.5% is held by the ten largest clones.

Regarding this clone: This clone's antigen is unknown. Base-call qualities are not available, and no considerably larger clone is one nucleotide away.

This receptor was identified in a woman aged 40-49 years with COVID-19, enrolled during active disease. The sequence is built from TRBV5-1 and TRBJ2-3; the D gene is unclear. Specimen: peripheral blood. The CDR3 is CASSVHPDTQYF. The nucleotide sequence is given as TGCGCCAGCAGTGTACACCCAGATACGCAGTATTTT.